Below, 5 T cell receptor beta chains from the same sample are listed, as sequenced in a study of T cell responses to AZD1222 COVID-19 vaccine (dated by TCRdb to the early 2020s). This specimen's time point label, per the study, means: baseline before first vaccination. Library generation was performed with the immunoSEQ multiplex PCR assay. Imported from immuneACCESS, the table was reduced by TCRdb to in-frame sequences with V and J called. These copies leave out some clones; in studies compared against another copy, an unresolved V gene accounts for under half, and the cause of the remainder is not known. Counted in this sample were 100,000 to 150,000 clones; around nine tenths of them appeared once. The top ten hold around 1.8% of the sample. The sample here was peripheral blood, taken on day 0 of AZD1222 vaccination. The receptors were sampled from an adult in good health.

As DNA, the CDR3 is TGCGCCAGCAGCTTGGGGACTATTGGGGCACTTCATGGCTACACCTTC. This codes for CASSLGTIGALHGYTF. The chain employs TRBV5-1 and TRBJ1-2; the D gene is possibly TRBD1 (5 bases). The CDR3 sequence is 16 residues long. V was trimmed by 0 bases and J by 6 bases, leaving 18 bases between them. Germline-derived CDR1 and CDR2 are SGHRS and YFSETQ. Complete variable domain (other parts from reference TRBV5-1 and TRBJ1-2): KAGVTQTPRYLIKTRGQQVTLSCSPISGHRSVSWYQQTPGQGLQFLFEYFSETQRNKGNFPGRFSGRQFSNSRSEMNVSTLELGDSALYLCASSLGTIGALHGYTFGSGTRLTVV.

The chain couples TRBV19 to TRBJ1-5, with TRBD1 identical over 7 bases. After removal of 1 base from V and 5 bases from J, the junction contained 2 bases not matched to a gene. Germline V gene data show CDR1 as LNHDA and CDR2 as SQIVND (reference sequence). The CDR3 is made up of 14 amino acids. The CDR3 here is CASSIGTGYQPQHF. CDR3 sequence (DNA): TGTGCCAGTAGTATAGGGACAGGCTATCAGCCCCAGCATTTT.

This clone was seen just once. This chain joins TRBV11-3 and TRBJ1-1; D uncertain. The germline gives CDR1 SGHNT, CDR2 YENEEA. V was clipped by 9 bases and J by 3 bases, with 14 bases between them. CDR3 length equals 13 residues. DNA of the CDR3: TGTGCCAGTCTCTTTACCCGGGACACTGAAGCTTTCTTT. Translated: CASLFTRDTEAFF.

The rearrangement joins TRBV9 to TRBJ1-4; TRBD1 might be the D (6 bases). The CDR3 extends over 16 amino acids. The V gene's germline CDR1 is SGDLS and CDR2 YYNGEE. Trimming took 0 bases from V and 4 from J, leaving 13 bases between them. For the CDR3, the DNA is TGTGCCAGCAGCGTAGAAGAGGGGGAACTTAATGAAAAACTGTTTTTT. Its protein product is CASSVEEGELNEKLFF.

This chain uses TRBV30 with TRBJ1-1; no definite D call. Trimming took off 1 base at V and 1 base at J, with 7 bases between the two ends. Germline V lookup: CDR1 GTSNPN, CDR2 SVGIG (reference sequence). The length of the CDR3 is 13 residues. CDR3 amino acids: CAWSGQQNTEAFF. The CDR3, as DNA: TGTGCCTGGAGTGGGCAGCAGAACACTGAAGCTTTCTTT.